This T cell receptor beta chain was identified in a study of regulatory T cells in long-lasting Graves disease. As for the study in general: Antithyroid drugs had been taken under 3 months by newly diagnosed Graves' patients.

For TCR beta, libraries came from iRepertoire HTBI primers and Arm-PCR of CDR3 regions. In the original processing: Identification of gene segments yielded some 61 TRBV and roughly 15 TRBJ across samples. TCRdb used MiXCR to reprocess the multiplex PCR reads, holding one entry per CDR3 protein. TCRdb's processing, not the authors' own work, is the source of the V and J calls. Here the sample spans 200,000 to 300,000 distinct CDR3 sequences, roughly a fifth being singletons. Germline CDR1 reads KGHSH; CDR2 reads LQKENI. The CDR3 covers 15 residues. This clonotype was seen repeatedly, ten times or more. Time point indicated: newly diagnosed GD, antithyroid drugs for less than 3 months. Following extraction of RNA from PBMCs, that RNA was used to make the TCR library. A volume of about 9 milliliters of peripheral blood was collected in EDTA tubes.

The chain has TRBV18 and TRBJ2-5; TRBD2 aligns across 9 bases. The tail of the sequence fits TRBJ2-1 better, so the J call may be wrong. Material: peripheral blood mononuclear cells (PBMCs), obtained at new diagnosis, from a patient treated with antithyroid drugs. The origin of this receptor is a female donor with Graves disease. The chain's CDR3 is CASSPGTSFGDEQFF. CDR3 DNA: TGTGCCAGCTCCCCCGGGACTAGCTTTGGAGACGAGCAGTTCTTC.